This TCR beta chain was captured in a study of T cell responses to AZD1222 COVID-19 vaccine. Sequencing used immunoSEQ multiplex PCR; TCRdb keeps in-frame clones, though not all of them. Here the sample spans about 150,000 clones, over 90% being singletons. Of note for this clone: No antigen is known for it.

The germline gives CDR1 LNHDA, CDR2 SQIVND (reference sequence). Trimming at V came to 5 bases and at J to 5 bases, leaving 2 bases not matched to a gene. The CDR3 is 15 residues long. Study observations and caveats: Mapped onto spike, vaccine-associated CD4 TCRs spanned it and were dominant at 160-218 and 743-854. Unmutated variant regions reportedly attract nearly half of all spike-specific TCRs.

The sample in question was peripheral blood, obtained on day 0 of AZD1222 vaccination. V is TRBV19 and J is TRBJ2-2, with 13 bases fitting TRBD2. This TCR derives from an adult in good health. The CDR3 region has the DNA TGTGCCAGTAGTCCGGGACTAGCGGGAACCGGGGAGCTGTTTTTT. It yields the protein CASSPGLAGTGELFF.